These T cell receptor beta chains were read from a single sample in a study of post-analysis software for immune sequencing data. From the PCR reads, TCRdb called clonotypes with MiXCR, one entry per CDR3 protein. Here the sample spans roughly 430,000 distinct CDR3 sequences, 39% being singletons. Input material: blood. These receptors were obtained from a girl aged 2 to 9 with multiple sclerosis. CDR3s include the opening cysteine and the closing phenylalanine or tryptophan. A D gene is named only where the DNA matches it firmly. Where a row states a size, it is once, few, many or the class of an expanded clone; other rows omit it.

CDR3 protein: CASSLFEKRTASGYGYTF; CDR3 DNA: TGTGCCAGCAGTTTATTCGAAAAACGGACAGCAAGCGGGTATGGCTACACCTTC; D gene: NA; clone size: NA; J gene: TRBJ1-2; V gene: TRBV28
CDR3 protein: CASSLTVTGRADTQYF; CDR3 DNA: TGTGCCAGCAGCTTAACGGTGACAGGGAGGGCAGATACGCAGTATTTT; D gene: NA; clone size: NA; J gene: TRBJ2-3; V gene: TRBV7-3
CDR3 protein: CASSIIRNYGYTF; CDR3 DNA: TGTGCCAGTAGTATAATCAGGAACTATGGCTACACCTTC; D gene: NA; clone size: NA; J gene: TRBJ1-2; V gene: TRBV19
CDR3 protein: CASRVGQYYGYTF; CDR3 DNA: TGTGCCAGCAGGGTTGGACAGTACTATGGCTACACCTTC; D gene: NA; clone size: few; J gene: TRBJ1-2; V gene: TRBV6-1
CDR3 protein: CASSRGALYEQYF; CDR3 DNA: TGTGCCAGCAGTCGGGGTGCGCTATACGAGCAGTACTTC; D gene: NA; clone size: NA; J gene: TRBJ2-7; V gene: TRBV12-3/TRBV12-4
CDR3 protein: CASSSTPRLAGEFGEQFF; CDR3 DNA: TGTGCCAGCAGCTCTACTCCCAGACTAGCGGGAGAATTCGGTGAGCAGTTCTTC; D gene: TRBD2; clone size: few; J gene: TRBJ2-1; V gene: TRBV7-3
CDR3 protein: CASSMGQTVYEQYF; CDR3 DNA: TGTGCCAGCAGTATGGGACAAACTGTATACGAGCAGTACTTC; D gene: NA; clone size: NA; J gene: TRBJ2-7; V gene: TRBV5-5
CDR3 protein: CAISDLEGAALWNTEAFF; CDR3 DNA: TGTGCCATCAGTGACCTCGAGGGGGCAGCGCTTTGGAACACTGAAGCTTTCTTT; D gene: TRBD1; clone size: NA; J gene: TRBJ1-1; V gene: TRBV10-3
CDR3 protein: CASSLIRPMGGETQYF; CDR3 DNA: TGTGCCAGCAGCTTAATAAGACCAATGGGGGGGGAGACCCAGTACTTC; D gene: TRBD2; clone size: NA; J gene: TRBJ2-5; V gene: TRBV7-2
CDR3 protein: CATSDSATPYNEQFF; CDR3 DNA: TGTGCCACCAGTGATTCCGCGACCCCCTACAATGAGCAGTTCTTC; D gene: NA; clone size: few; J gene: TRBJ2-1; V gene: TRBV24-1
CDR3 protein: CASSTDGGETQYF; CDR3 DNA: TGTGCCAGCAGCACAGATGGGGGAGAGACCCAGTACTTC; D gene: NA; clone size: NA; J gene: TRBJ2-5; V gene: TRBV7-9
CDR3 protein: CASSLIGIGTGELFF; CDR3 DNA: TGTGCCAGCAGCTTAATAGGGATAGGCACCGGGGAGCTGTTTTTT; D gene: NA; clone size: NA; J gene: TRBJ2-2; V gene: TRBV7-3
CDR3 protein: CASSYSRTETYEQYF; CDR3 DNA: TGTGCCAGCAGTTACTCCAGGACGGAGACCTACGAGCAGTACTTC; D gene: NA; clone size: NA; J gene: TRBJ2-7; V gene: TRBV6-5
CDR3 protein: CASSYSPGGREQYF; CDR3 DNA: TGTGCCAGCAGTTACTCGCCAGGGGGCCGCGAGCAGTACTTC; D gene: TRBD1; clone size: NA; J gene: TRBJ2-7; V gene: TRBV6-2/TRBV6-3
CDR3 protein: CASSGEYNEQFF; CDR3 DNA: TGTGCCAGCAGTGGGGAATACAATGAGCAGTTCTTC; D gene: NA; clone size: few; J gene: TRBJ2-1; V gene: TRBV25-1
CDR3 protein: CASASQGRIPGNTEAFF; CDR3 DNA: TGTGCCAGCGCATCTCAGGGCCGTATCCCGGGGAACACTGAAGCTTTCTTT; D gene: NA; clone size: few; J gene: TRBJ1-1; V gene: TRBV12-3/TRBV12-4
CDR3 protein: CASSSGTRRYEQYF; CDR3 DNA: TGTGCCAGCAGCTCAGGGACACGACGCTACGAGCAGTACTTC; D gene: NA; clone size: few; J gene: TRBJ2-7; V gene: TRBV7-2
CDR3 protein: CASSPGINEQFF; CDR3 DNA: TGTGCCAGCAGCCCCGGTATCAATGAGCAGTTCTTC; D gene: NA; clone size: few; J gene: TRBJ2-1; V gene: TRBV6-2/TRBV6-3
CDR3 protein: CAIGARENSETQYF; CDR3 DNA: TGTGCCATTGGAGCGCGGGAGAACAGCGAGACCCAGTACTTC; D gene: TRBD2; clone size: NA; J gene: TRBJ2-5; V gene: TRBV10-3
CDR3 protein: CASSQAAGGVYEQYF; CDR3 DNA: TGTGCCAGCAGCCAAGCGGCAGGGGGAGTGTACGAGCAGTACTTC; D gene: TRBD1; clone size: NA; J gene: TRBJ2-7; V gene: TRBV3-1
CDR3 protein: CASSKTGEATGELFF; CDR3 DNA: TGCGCCAGCAGTAAGACAGGGGAGGCCACCGGGGAGCTGTTTTTT; D gene: TRBD1; clone size: NA; J gene: TRBJ2-2; V gene: TRBV5-1
CDR3 protein: CSVEDLIAGAPDTQYF; CDR3 DNA: TGCAGCGTTGAAGATCTGATAGCGGGAGCCCCAGATACGCAGTATTTT; D gene: TRBD2; clone size: many; J gene: TRBJ2-3; V gene: TRBV29-1
CDR3 protein: CSASRNEVAEQYF; CDR3 DNA: TGCAGTGCCTCGAGAAACGAGGTGGCAGAGCAGTACTTC; D gene: NA; clone size: NA; J gene: TRBJ2-5; V gene: TRBV20-1
CDR3 protein: CSARQKPTLGSYNSPLHF; CDR3 DNA: TGCAGTGCTAGACAAAAACCCACACTGGGCTCCTATAATTCACCCCTCCACTTT; D gene: NA; clone size: NA; J gene: TRBJ1-6; V gene: TRBV20-1
CDR3 protein: CASSRATQTYEQYF; CDR3 DNA: TGCGCCAGCAGCAGGGCGACGCAGACCTACGAGCAGTACTTC; D gene: NA; clone size: few; J gene: TRBJ2-7; V gene: TRBV5-1
CDR3 protein: CSAPGQDLGIQYF; CDR3 DNA: TGCAGTGCACCGGGACAGGATCTCGGCATTCAGTACTTC; D gene: TRBD1; clone size: NA; J gene: TRBJ2-4; V gene: TRBV20-1
CDR3 protein: CSGGTGRINEQFF; CDR3 DNA: TGCAGTGGGGGGACTGGGCGTATAAATGAGCAGTTCTTC; D gene: NA; clone size: few; J gene: TRBJ2-1; V gene: TRBV20-1
CDR3 protein: CSARGGLGVNEQFF; CDR3 DNA: TGCAGTGCTAGGGGGGGTCTAGGAGTAAATGAGCAGTTCTTC; D gene: NA; clone size: once; J gene: TRBJ2-1; V gene: TRBV20-1
CDR3 protein: CASSQAGRGLAGGDTQYF; CDR3 DNA: TGCGCCAGCAGCCAAGCCGGACGTGGGCTAGCGGGAGGGGATACGCAGTATTTT; D gene: TRBD2; clone size: NA; J gene: TRBJ2-3; V gene: TRBV4-3
CDR3 protein: CASSGTSGMGEQYF; CDR3 DNA: TGTGCCAGCAGTGGAACTAGCGGGATGGGCGAGCAGTACTTC; D gene: TRBD2; clone size: few; J gene: TRBJ2-7; V gene: TRBV2